These T cell receptor beta chains were read from a single sample in a study of Graves' ophthalmopathy and Graves' hyperthyroidism. Each CDR3 protein is one row after TCRdb ran MiXCR on the multiplex PCR reads. The table lists about 700,000 distinct CDR3 sequences, about 44% of them singletons, with around 40% in the top ten. What was sequenced was peripheral blood. The receptors here all came from an adult man with Graves' ophthalmopathy. CDR3s include the opening cysteine and the closing phenylalanine or tryptophan. D genes are given only for firm matches. The size entry is marked missing in some rows and otherwise reads once, few, many or a size class.

clone size	D gene	V gene	J gene	CDR3 protein	CDR3 DNA
-	TRBD1	TRBV4-3	TRBJ2-7	CASSQPTGPGTGVHEQYF	TGCGCCAGCAGCCAGCCTACCGGACCCGGGACAGGGGTCCACGAGCAGTACTTC
-	-	TRBV7-9	TRBJ2-3	CASSLRRSLTDTQYF	TGTGCCAGCAGCTTAAGGCGGAGCCTCACAGATACGCAGTATTTT
many	-	TRBV7-2	TRBJ2-5	CASSLDRFGETQYF	TGTGCCAGCAGCCTAGACAGGTTCGGAGAGACCCAGTACTTC
many	-	TRBV29-1	TRBJ1-1	CSAPVTGYTEAFF	TGCAGCGCCCCCGTTACAGGGTATACTGAAGCTTTCTTT
once	TRBD1	TRBV7-9	TRBJ2-2	CASSLGQGALFF	TGTGCCAGCAGCTTAGGACAGGGGGCGCTGTTTTTT
-	-	TRBV29-1	TRBJ2-6	CSVEVSGVAGANVLTF	TGCAGCGTTGAAGTGTCAGGGGTCGCCGGGGCCAACGTCCTGACTTTC
many	TRBD1	TRBV2	TRBJ1-1	CASRPQGAGTEAFF	TGTGCCAGCAGACCCCAGGGGGCAGGCACTGAAGCTTTCTTT
-	-	TRBV25-1	TRBJ2-7	CASSDSAGVGEQYF	TGTGCCAGCAGTGATAGTGCCGGGGTTGGCGAGCAGTACTTC
-	-	TRBV25-1	TRBJ1-6	CASSARNSYNSPLHF	TGTGCCAGCAGTGCTAGGAACTCCTATAATTCACCCCTCCACTTT
few	TRBD2	TRBV25-1	TRBJ2-2	CASSYRTSDPNTGELFF	TGTGCCAGCAGTTACCGGACTAGCGACCCGAACACCGGGGAGCTGTTTTTT
few	TRBD2	TRBV20-1	TRBJ2-5	CSARTGLAGEPFKETQYF	TGCAGTGCTAGGACCGGACTAGCGGGGGAACCCTTTAAAGAGACCCAGTACTTC
many	-	TRBV7-2	TRBJ1-6	CASSLESGYNSPLHF	TGTGCCAGCAGCTTAGAGTCGGGGTATAATTCACCCCTCCACTTT
-	-	TRBV27	TRBJ1-1	CASSLWQGMAEAFF	TGTGCCAGCAGTTTATGGCAGGGAATGGCTGAAGCTTTCTTT
-	TRBD1	TRBV20-1	TRBJ1-5	CSAYRTGRGSNQPQHF	TGCAGTGCTTACCGGACAGGGAGGGGGAGCAATCAGCCCCAGCATTTT
once	-	TRBV7-9	TRBJ2-2	CASSQTGGELFF	TGTGCCAGCAGCCAAACAGGGGGGGAGCTGTTTTTT
few	-	TRBV6-6	TRBJ1-4	CASSYSGAANEKLFF	TGTGCCAGCAGTTACTCGGGGGCGGCTAATGAAAAACTGTTTTTT
-	TRBD1	TRBV7-2	TRBJ2-7	CASSFKPGQQSYEQYF	TGTGCCAGCAGCTTCAAACCGGGACAGCAGAGCTACGAGCAGTACTTC
many	TRBD1	TRBV7-2	TRBJ2-7	CASTGTGGFGEQYF	TGTGCCAGCACCGGGACAGGGGGCTTTGGTGAGCAGTACTTC
many	-	TRBV5-1	TRBJ2-7	CASRQDSYEQYF	TGCGCCAGCAGGCAGGATTCCTACGAGCAGTACTTC
many	TRBD2	TRBV9	TRBJ2-2	CASSVAGVGTGELFF	TGTGCCAGCAGCGTGGCGGGGGTCGGCACCGGGGAGCTGTTTTTT
-	-	TRBV29-1	TRBJ1-4	CSVVSGYEKLFF	TGCAGCGTTGTGTCTGGGTATGAAAAACTGTTTTTT
few	-	TRBV2	TRBJ1-5	CASSPRGAYSNQPQHF	TGTGCCAGCAGCCCTCGTGGGGCTTATAGCAATCAGCCCCAGCATTTT
many	-	TRBV29-1	TRBJ1-4	CSVEIPDKGEKLFF	TGCAGCGTTGAAATCCCCGACAAGGGAGAAAAACTGTTTTTT
many	-	TRBV7-9	TRBJ1-5	CASSFGSNQPQHF	TGTGCCAGCAGCTTCGGTAGCAATCAGCCCCAGCATTTT
few	TRBD2	TRBV20-1	TRBJ2-7	CSAASGKNSYEQYF	TGCAGTGCCGCGAGCGGGAAAAACTCCTACGAGCAGTACTTC
many	TRBD1	TRBV2	TRBJ2-5	CASSDGTGGVETQYF	TGTGCCAGCAGTGACGGGACAGGGGGCGTCGAGACCCAGTACTTC
-	TRBD1	TRBV7-9	TRBJ2-7	CASSPYGQGMSEQYF	TGCGCCAGCAGCCCCTACGGACAGGGGATGAGCGAGCAGTACTTC
few	-	TRBV5-4	TRBJ1-2	CASSSTGGRPYGYTF	TGTGCCAGCTCATCCACCGGTGGCAGACCATATGGCTACACCTTC
-	-	TRBV12-3/TRBV12-4	TRBJ2-5	CASSPSWETQYF	TGTGCCAGCAGCCCCTCTTGGGAGACCCAGTACTTC
-	-	TRBV2	TRBJ2-7	CASSQDVRGIHEQYF	TGTGCCAGCAGCCAAGATGTTAGGGGGATACACGAGCAGTACTTC
-	TRBD2	TRBV9	TRBJ2-7	CASSSFASGRYEQYF	TGTGCCAGCAGTTCCTTCGCTAGCGGGAGATACGAGCAGTACTTC
-	-	TRBV10-2	TRBJ1-4	CASSEEGEKLFF	TGCGCCAGCAGTGAGGAGGGCGAAAAACTGTTTTTT
few	TRBD2	TRBV20-1	TRBJ2-5	CSARAGTSKSALETQYF	TGCAGTGCTAGAGCCGGGACTAGCAAAAGCGCCTTGGAGACCCAGTACTTC
few	-	TRBV5-5	TRBJ2-1	CASSLGQGDYNEQFF	TGTGCCAGCAGCTTGGGGCAAGGGGATTACAATGAGCAGTTCTTC
-	-	TRBV7-9	TRBJ2-7	CASSLNDYDEQYF	TGTGCCAGCAGCTTAAACGACTACGACGAGCAGTACTTC
few	TRBD1	TRBV19	TRBJ1-2	CASSPGQGPFGYGYTF	TGTGCCAGTAGTCCGGGACAGGGCCCTTTCGGCTATGGCTACACCTTC
few	TRBD1	TRBV19	TRBJ2-7	CASSIGDRVYEQYF	TGTGCCAGTAGTATAGGCGACAGGGTCTACGAGCAGTACTTC
-	-	TRBV20-1	TRBJ1-2	CSASTQPNYGYTF	TGCAGTGCCTCCACGCAGCCTAACTATGGCTACACCTTC
-	TRBD1	TRBV7-9	TRBJ1-6	CASSPGQGENSPLHF	TGTGCCAGCAGCCCGGGACAGGGCGAGAATTCACCCCTCCACTTT
-	-	TRBV7-2	TRBJ2-7	CASSGGTPYEQYF	TGTGCCAGCAGCGGGGGGACACCCTACGAGCAGTACTTC
many	-	TRBV2	TRBJ1-2	CASSEGVNYGYTF	TGTGCCAGCAGTGAGGGGGTTAACTATGGCTACACCTTC
-	-	TRBV2	TRBJ1-2	CASPGGYYGYTF	TGTGCCAGCCCCGGGGGCTACTATGGCTACACCTTC
few	-	TRBV5-1	TRBJ2-5	CASSPDIVTQYF	TGCGCCAGCAGCCCGGACATAGTGACCCAGTACTTC
many	TRBD1	TRBV10-2	TRBJ1-5	CASSESRTGTGDQPQHF	TGCGCCAGCAGTGAGTCGAGAACCGGGACAGGGGATCAGCCCCAGCATTTT
-	-	TRBV7-9	TRBJ1-4	CASRMGETNEKLFF	TGTGCCAGCAGAATGGGAGAAACTAATGAAAAACTGTTTTTT